The 9 T cell receptor beta chains reported below all come from one sample, sequenced in a study of T cells in Graves' hyperthyroidism and ophthalmopathy (dated by TCRdb to between 2019 and 2020). Library prep was done by multiplex PCR. Instrument used: Illumina HiSeq 2000. The TCR beta CDR3 regions were amplified from the RNA transcripts. The TCR CDR3 was subjected to a first round of RT-PCR using the HTBI primer set and the Qiagen OneStep RT-PCR kit. Using fastp at Q25 and MiXCR, TCRdb reprocessed the public reads and kept productive beta chains. Each record represents a unique CDR3 protein, reported with the most common genes and DNA among its rows. This sample comprises almost 500,000 distinct CDR3 sequences, approximately 23% of them detected only once. The leading ten clones occupy about 49% of the sample. Sample: blood. The source is a woman in her sixties or seventies with Graves' ophthalmopathy.

Ten or more counts support this clonotype. The V call is TRBV20-1, the J call TRBJ2-3; TRBD2 might be the D (5 bases). Trimming left V 3 bases short and J 2 bases short, with 9 bases between. Germline CDR1 reads DFQATT; CDR2 reads SNEGSKA (reference sequence). The CDR3 sequence is 13 residues long. The CDR3 DNA reads TGCAGTGCTAGGGACTTGTTCACAGATACGCAGTATTTT. Protein: CSARDLFTDTQYF.

There are a few counts of this clonotype. The CDR3 nucleotides are TGTGCCAGCAGCTTAGCGCGGTGGGGGGATGGCTACACCTTC. Amino acid sequence: CASSLARWGDGYTF. The V gene is TRBV7-2, the J gene TRBJ1-2, with D maybe TRBD1 (5 bases). The CDR3 covers 14 residues. Germline V gene lookup returns CDR1 SGHTA and CDR2 FQGNSA. The V gene lost 0 bases and the J gene lost 6 bases, with 11 bases spanning the gap. Full variable domain (remainder filled in from reference TRBV7-2 and TRBJ1-2): GAGVSQSPSNKVTEKGKDVELRCDPISGHTALYWYRQSLGQGLEFLIYFQGNSAPDKSGLPSDRFSAERTGGSVSTLTIQRTQQEDSAVYLCASSLARWGDGYTFGSGTRLTVV.

The chain links TRBV4-2 to TRBJ1-1, with a possible D match to TRBD1 (5 bases). The CDR3 consists of 15 residues. Germline V gives CDR1 LGHNA, CDR2 YNFKEQ. V was trimmed by 4 bases and J by 5 bases, leaving 17 bases between them. The CDR3 is CASSRLAGGRTEAFF. The CDR3 DNA reads TGTGCCAGCAGCCGCCTCGCGGGGGGTCGGACTGAAGCTTTCTTT.

The chain uses TRBV6-1 and TRBJ1-2, with 10 bases matching TRBD1. V was clipped by 11 bases and J by 6 bases; unmatched bases: 12. Germline CDR1 MNHNS, CDR2 SASEGT. The CDR3 is made up of 14 amino acids. The CDR3 spells CAGHRGTGEDGYTF. As DNA, the CDR3 is TGTGCCGGGCATAGGGGGACAGGGGAGGATGGCTACACCTTC.

The chain couples TRBV12-3 or TRBV12-4 to TRBJ2-7, with 9 bases matching TRBD2. V was clipped by 5 bases and J by 6 bases; unmatched bases: 8. This CDR3 spans 14 amino acids. CDR3 coding DNA: TGTGCCAGCAGTCCGGGACTAGCTGAGTCCGAGCAGTACTTC. Its translation: CASSPGLAESEQYF.

The V call is TRBV27, the J call TRBJ2-2; D could derive from TRBD1 or TRBD2 (5 bases each). This CDR3 spans 19 amino acids. The V gene lost 6 bases and the J gene lost 0 bases, with 23 bases spanning the gap. The V gene's germline CDR1 is MNHEY and CDR2 SMNVEV (reference sequence). CDR3 loop: CASRRTRGVDHPNTGELFF. The CDR3 DNA reads TGTGCCAGCAGACGTACTAGGGGCGTTGATCACCCGAACACCGGGGAGCTGTTTTTT.

The V gene is TRBV28, the J gene TRBJ2-7; no reliable D call. Germline lookup yields CDR1 MDHEN and CDR2 SYDVKM. The length of the CDR3 is 13 residues. Trimming removed 7 bases from V and 3 bases from J, with 13 bases in between. The CDR3 region is CASTLGNFYEQYF. The CDR3 coding sequence is TGTGCCAGCACCTTGGGGAACTTCTACGAGCAGTACTTC.

The V gene is TRBV7-3, the J gene TRBJ2-6; D is undetermined. Trimming cost V 6 bases and J 2 bases, with 5 bases left between them. The CDR3 extends over 13 amino acids. CDR1 SGHTA and CDR2 FQGTGA come from the germline V gene. CDR3 DNA sequence: TGTGCCAGCAGTATAACTGGGGCCAACGTCCTGACTTTC. It codes for CASSITGANVLTF.

As concerns this clonotype: An end of the junction differs from the germline gene, which may be a read error. The V and J genes are TRBV7-7 and TRBJ2-1, with 9 positions matching TRBD2. Looked up from germline, CDR1 is SSHAT and CDR2 is FNYEAQ (reference sequence). The CDR3 loop spans 16 amino acids. Here the CDR3 DNA reads TGTGCTAGCAGCTTGGGAGTAGCGGGGGCTCACAATGAGCAGTTCTTC. Protein product: CASSLGVAGAHNEQFF.